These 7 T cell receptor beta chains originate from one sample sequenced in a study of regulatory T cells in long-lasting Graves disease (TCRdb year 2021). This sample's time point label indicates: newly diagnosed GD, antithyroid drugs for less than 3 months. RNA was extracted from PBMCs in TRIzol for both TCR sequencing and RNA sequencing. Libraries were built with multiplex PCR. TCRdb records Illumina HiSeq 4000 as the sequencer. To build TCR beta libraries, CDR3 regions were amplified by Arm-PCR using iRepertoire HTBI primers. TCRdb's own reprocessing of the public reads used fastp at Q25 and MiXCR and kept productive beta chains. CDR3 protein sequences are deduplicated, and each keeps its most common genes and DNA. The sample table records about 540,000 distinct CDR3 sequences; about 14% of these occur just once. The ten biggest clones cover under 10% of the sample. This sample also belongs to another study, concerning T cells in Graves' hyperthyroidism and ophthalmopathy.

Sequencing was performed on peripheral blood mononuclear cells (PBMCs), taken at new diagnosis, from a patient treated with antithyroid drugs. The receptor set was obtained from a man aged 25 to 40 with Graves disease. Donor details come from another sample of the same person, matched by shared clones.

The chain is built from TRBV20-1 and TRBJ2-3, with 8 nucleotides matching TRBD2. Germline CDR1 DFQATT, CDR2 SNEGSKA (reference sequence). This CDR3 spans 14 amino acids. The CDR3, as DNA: TGCAGCGCGACTAGCGAGTTTCTCACAGATACGCAGTATTTT. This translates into CSATSEFLTDTQYF.

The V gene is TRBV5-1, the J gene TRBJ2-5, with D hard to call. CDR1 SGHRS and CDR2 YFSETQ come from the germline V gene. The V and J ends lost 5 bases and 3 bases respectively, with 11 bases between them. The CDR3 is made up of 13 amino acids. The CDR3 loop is CASRPEEKETQYF. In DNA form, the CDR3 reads TGCGCCAGCAGACCCGAGGAGAAAGAGACCCAGTACTTC.

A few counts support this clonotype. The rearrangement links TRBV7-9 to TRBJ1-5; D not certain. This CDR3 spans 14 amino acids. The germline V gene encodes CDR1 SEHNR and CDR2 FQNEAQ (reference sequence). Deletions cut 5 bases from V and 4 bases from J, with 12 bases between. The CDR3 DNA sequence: TGTGCCAGCAGCGACGGTAAGCGGAATCAGCCCCAGCATTTT. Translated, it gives CASSDGKRNQPQHF.

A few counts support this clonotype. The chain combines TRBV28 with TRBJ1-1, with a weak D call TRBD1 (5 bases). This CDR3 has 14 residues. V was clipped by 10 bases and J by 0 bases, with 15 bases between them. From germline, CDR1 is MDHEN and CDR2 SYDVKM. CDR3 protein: CAITGGYMNTEAFF. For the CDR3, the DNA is TGTGCCATTACAGGTGGATATATGAACACTGAAGCTTTCTTT.

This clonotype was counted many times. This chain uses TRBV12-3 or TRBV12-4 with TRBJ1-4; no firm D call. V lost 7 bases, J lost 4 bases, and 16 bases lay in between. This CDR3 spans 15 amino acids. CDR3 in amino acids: CASTNLGRYNEKLFF. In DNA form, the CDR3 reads TGTGCCAGCACCAACCTCGGGAGATATAATGAAAAACTGTTTTTT.

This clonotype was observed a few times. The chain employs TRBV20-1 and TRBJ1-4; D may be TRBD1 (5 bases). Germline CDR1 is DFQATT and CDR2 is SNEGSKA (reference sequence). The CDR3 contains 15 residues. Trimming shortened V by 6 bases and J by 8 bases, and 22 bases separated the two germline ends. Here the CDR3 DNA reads TGCAGTGCCACAAAGGACGGGGGGTGGGGGGAAAAACTGTTTTTT. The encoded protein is CSATKDGGWGEKLFF.

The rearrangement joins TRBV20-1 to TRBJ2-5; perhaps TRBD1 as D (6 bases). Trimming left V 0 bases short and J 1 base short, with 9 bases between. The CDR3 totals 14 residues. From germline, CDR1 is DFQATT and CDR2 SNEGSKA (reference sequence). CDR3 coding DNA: TGCAGTGCTAGAGAGGGGGCGAGCCAAGAGACCCAGTACTTC. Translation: CSAREGASQETQYF.